The T cell receptor (beta chain) under discussion was sequenced for a study of tumor-infiltrating lymphocytes in primary liver carcinoma. From around 500 ng total RNA, TCR beta cDNA was generated with a primer in the constant region. Three-round nested multiplex PCR performed with slightly modified ARM-PCR produced the TCR beta libraries. With TRBV1-TRBV30 forward primers and a C-beta reverse primer, the first two PCR rounds were run for around 10 cycles each. TCRdb re-called the multiplex PCR reads through MiXCR, storing one row per CDR3 protein. The sample yields fewer than 250,000 distinct CDR3 sequences, almost 65% seen once. There are a few counts of this clonotype. The CDR3 has 15 amino acids. Germline CDR1 is MDHEN and CDR2 is SYDVKM. J gave up 5 bases and V 5 bases, and 10 bases lay outside the gene matches. Blood RNA was derived from unsorted whole blood, and germline DNA was extracted too.

What was sequenced was peripheral blood. The chain employs TRBV28 and TRBJ2-5; TRBD1 agrees at 8 bases. This clonotype was sampled from an older woman with primary liver carcinoma and hepatitis B virus infection. CDR3 DNA sequence: TGTGCCAGCAGTCCAAAGACAGGGGCGGACGAGACCCAGTACTTC. Its protein is CASSPKTGADETQYF.